Shown below are 14 T cell receptor beta chains from a single sample sequenced in a study of T-cell reconstitution after alpha-beta-depleted transplantation in children. The library targeted TCRbeta and was prepared with unique molecular identifiers. TCRdb re-derived calls from the PCR reads in MiXCR, one entry per CDR3 protein. Of under 850,000 distinct CDR3 sequences in the sample, around 13% were seen once. The sequenced sample was PBMCs, obtained before TCRalphabeta/CD19-depleted stem cell transplant. Every receptor here comes from a girl aged 2-10 years with congenital amegakaryocytic thrombocytopenia, due to receive a stem cell transplant.

Comment on this clonotype: It is likely a read error, because the conserved phenylalanine at the end of the CDR3 is missing. The chain carries TRBV6-2 or TRBV6-3 and TRBJ2-1, with D uncertain. The CDR3 is made up of 13 amino acids. Germline V gene data show CDR1 as MNHEY and CDR2 as SVGEGT. Trimming pared 8 bases from V and 0 bases from J, leaving 8 bases between. CDR3 DNA sequence: TGTGCCAGCGAGATCAGCTCCTACAATGAGCAGTTCTTG. Protein: CASEISSYNEQFL.

This clonotype has a count of ten or more. V gene TRBV15 combines with J gene TRBJ2-1; 7 bases map to TRBD2. Germline values: CDR1 LNHNV, CDR2 YYDKDF (reference sequence). The CDR3 loop spans 16 amino acids. The J segment lost 4 bases and the V segment lost 1 base, leaving 7 bases of the junction unmatched. CDR3 bases: TGTGCCACCAGCAGAGTGGCCGGCGGGAGATACAATGAGCAGTTCTTC. It is translated as CATSRVAGGRYNEQFF.

This clonotype was counted at least ten times. The chain is built from TRBV12-3 or TRBV12-4 and TRBJ1-1; D gene ambiguous. V was cut by 0 bases and J by 7 bases, with 9 bases left in between. This CDR3 region has 13 residues. CDR3 sequence: CASSLASGGEAFF. The CDR3 nucleotides are TGTGCCAGCAGTTTAGCGTCGGGAGGTGAAGCTTTCTTT.

The table lists this clonotype with a count of one. This chain uses TRBV20-1 with TRBJ1-2, with D possibly matching TRBD1 (5 bases). The CDR3 loop spans 11 amino acids. V lost 6 bases to trimming and J lost 10 bases, with 15 bases between them. Germline CDR1 is DFQATT and CDR2 is SNEGSKA (reference sequence). CDR3 residues: CSALRGEVYTF. CDR3 nucleotide sequence: TGCAGTGCCCTAAGAGGGGAAGTCTACACCTTC.

There are a few counts of this clonotype. Written as DNA, the CDR3 is TGTGCCAGCAGCCAGGGGTCGATCTACGAGCAGTACTTC. This translates into CASSQGSIYEQYF. V gene TRBV7-9 combines with J gene TRBJ2-7; TRBD1 might be the D (6 bases). Trimming removed 5 bases from V and 3 bases from J, with 11 bases in between. Germline loops: CDR1 SEHNR, CDR2 FQNEAQ (reference sequence). The CDR3 runs 13 residues. Using reference TRBV7-9 and TRBJ2-7 for the parts outside the CDR3, the full variable domain is DTGVSQNPRHKITKRGQNVTFRCDPISEHNRLYWYRQTLGQGPEFLTYFQNEAQLEKSRLLSDRFSAERPKGSFSTLEIQRTEQGDSAMYLCASSQGSIYEQYFGPGTRLTVT.

This clonotype came up a few times. This chain links TRBV15 with TRBJ2-3; TRBD2 aligns across 10 bases. The ends lost 0 bases at V and 3 bases at J; junction bases unmatched: 18. This CDR3 contains 21 residues. CDR1 LNHNV and CDR2 YYDKDF come from the germline V gene (reference sequence). The CDR3 loop is CATSRDYWLAGEIPRTDTQYF. The DNA for the CDR3 is TGTGCCACCAGCAGAGATTATTGGCTAGCGGGAGAAATTCCGCGTACAGATACGCAGTATTTT.

This clonotype was detected many times. The J gene is TRBJ2-7, the V gene TRBV12-3 or TRBV12-4; D perhaps matches TRBD2 (6 bases). V lost 3 bases and J lost 6, with 15 bases in between. The CDR3 runs 14 residues. In DNA, the CDR3 is TGTGCCAGCAGTTTCGTTGGCGGGACCTTCGAGCAGTACTTC. Translation gives CASSFVGGTFEQYF.

The rearrangement joins TRBV3-1 to TRBJ2-1; D not resolved. This CDR3 spans 16 amino acids. CDR1 and CDR2 (germline): LGHDT, YNNKEL (reference sequence). V dropped 2 bases and J dropped 0 bases, with 11 bases sitting between them. The chain's CDR3 is CASSQTPTFSYNEQFF. The CDR3 nucleotides are TGTGCCAGCAGCCAAACACCGACATTCTCCTACAATGAGCAGTTCTTC.

Many counts were recorded for this clonotype. This sequence joins TRBV5-1 and TRBJ2-7; TRBD2 matches at 12 bases. The trim removed 4 bases at V and 5 bases at J, leaving 7 bases unmatched. This CDR3 is built from 15 residues. The germline V gene has CDR1 SGHRS and CDR2 YFSETQ. CDR3 sequence reads: CASSGRLAGDHEQYF. CDR3 coding DNA: TGCGCCAGCAGCGGAAGACTAGCGGGAGACCACGAGCAGTACTTC.

This clonotype has just a few counts. The V gene is TRBV12-3 or TRBV12-4, the J gene TRBJ2-5, with D tentatively TRBD1 (5 bases). The V and J ends lost 1 base and 5 bases respectively, with 14 bases between them. The CDR3 spans 15 residues. In DNA form, the CDR3 reads TGTGCCAGCAGTTTAGAGGGGCCCCACAGCGAGACCCAGTACTTC. It specifies CASSLEGPHSETQYF.

This clonotype was detected ten times or more. The rearrangement joins TRBV20-1 to TRBJ1-1; weak D call: TRBD1 (5 bases). Trimming pared 5 bases from V and 0 bases from J, leaving 10 bases between. The CDR3 is 13 residues long. The germline V gene has CDR1 DFQATT and CDR2 SNEGSKA (reference sequence). The CDR3 here is CSAQRQMNTEAFF. CDR3 DNA: TGCAGTGCTCAACGACAGATGAACACTGAAGCTTTCTTT.

The table lists this clonotype with many counts. V is TRBV7-8 and J is TRBJ2-7; no clear D gene. This CDR3 has 14 amino acids. Germline CDR1 SGHVS, CDR2 FQNEAQ. The V end was cut by 1 base, the J end by 1 base, with 8 bases between. The CDR3 sequence: CASSLGPGSYEQYF. CDR3 nucleotides: TGTGCCAGCAGCTTAGGGCCGGGTTCCTACGAGCAGTACTTC.

This clonotype was seen many times. CDR3 protein: CSAKPGETQYF. CDR3 coding DNA: TGCAGCGCTAAACCCGGTGAGACCCAGTACTTC. The V call is TRBV29-1, the J call TRBJ2-5; unclear D gene. With 7 bases removed from V and 5 bases from J, the gap between germline ends came to 11 bases. The CDR3 covers 11 residues. The germline gives CDR1 SQVTM, CDR2 ANQGSEA. Full variable domain (missing parts from reference TRBV29-1 and TRBJ2-5): SAVISQKPSRDICQRGTSLTIQCQVDSQVTMMFWYRQQPGQSLTLIATANQGSEATYESGFVIDKFPISRPNLTFSTLTVSNMSPEDSSIYLCSAKPGETQYFGPGTRLLVL.

This clonotype was seen ten or more times. The rearrangement links TRBV7-9 to TRBJ2-7, with D unclear. Deletions cut 5 bases from V and 3 bases from J, with 17 bases between. The CDR3 covers 15 residues. Germline assignment: CDR1 SEHNR and CDR2 FQNEAQ (reference sequence). The chain's CDR3 is CASSPKTTRFYEQYF. CDR3 nucleotides: TGTGCCAGCAGCCCTAAAACGACTCGATTCTACGAGCAGTACTTC.